These T cell receptor beta chains were read from a single sample in a study of Ad26.COV2.S vaccination and SARS-CoV-2 variants. The protocol was immunoSEQ multiplex PCR, while the TCRdb copy is restricted to in-frame clones and leaves out a portion. The data hold about 480,000 clones, with roughly 87% observed a single time. The specimen comprised peripheral blood, sampled in a trial of Ad26.COV2.S vaccine versus placebo. The receptors stem from a person between 18 and 65 years old who received the Ad26.COV2.S COVID-19 vaccine or a placebo. CDR3s leave out the opening cysteine and the closing phenylalanine or tryptophan. A D gene is named only where the DNA matches it firmly.

v_call: TRBV6-2/TRBV6-3; j_call: TRBJ1-6; d_call: TRBD1; cdr3_aa: ASSYSGTDWSPLH
v_call: TRBV6-2/TRBV6-3; j_call: TRBJ1-6; d_call: .; cdr3_aa: ASSSRQVGSPLH
v_call: TRBV9; j_call: TRBJ2-1; d_call: .; cdr3_aa: ASSAPPYNEQF
v_call: TRBV19; j_call: TRBJ2-5; d_call: TRBD1; cdr3_aa: ASSTDRGEETQY
v_call: TRBV27; j_call: TRBJ1-2; d_call: .; cdr3_aa: ATAYLPDSRRISGYT
v_call: TRBV18; j_call: TRBJ1-2; d_call: TRBD1; cdr3_aa: ASSPISDRGYGYT
v_call: TRBV3-1/TRBV3-2; j_call: TRBJ1-5; d_call: .; cdr3_aa: ASSQVFQPQH
v_call: TRBV19; j_call: TRBJ1-3; d_call: .; cdr3_aa: ASSFAGGGNTIY
v_call: TRBV3-1/TRBV3-2; j_call: TRBJ2-3; d_call: .; cdr3_aa: ASSQGQGLTDTQY
v_call: TRBV10-3; j_call: TRBJ2-1; d_call: .; cdr3_aa: AISPLGGMYNEQF
v_call: TRBV29-1; j_call: TRBJ1-5; d_call: .; cdr3_aa: SVEEGPNQPQH
v_call: TRBV28; j_call: TRBJ2-5; d_call: TRBD2; cdr3_aa: ASSLRAGVPGETQY
v_call: TRBV6-5; j_call: TRBJ1-4; d_call: .; cdr3_aa: ASSYSSGLNEKLF
v_call: TRBV30; j_call: TRBJ2-3; d_call: TRBD1; cdr3_aa: AWRWGTGTDTQY
v_call: TRBV29-1; j_call: TRBJ1-6; d_call: TRBD1; cdr3_aa: SVRQGAISPLH
v_call: TRBV28; j_call: TRBJ1-5; d_call: TRBD1; cdr3_aa: ASSLGRGNQPQH
v_call: TRBV15; j_call: TRBJ2-1; d_call: .; cdr3_aa: ATSRDQALEEQF